These T cell receptor beta chains were read from a single sample in a study of response to subunit inactivated influenza vaccine. From the RT-PCR reads, TCRdb called clonotypes with MiXCR, one entry per CDR3 protein. The data contain around 480,000 distinct CDR3 sequences, about a tenth of them singletons. Sequenced material: PBMCs from blood, taken about 40 days after vaccination. The receptors come from a man aged 50 or older who received an inactivated influenza vaccine. CDR3s include the opening cysteine and the closing phenylalanine or tryptophan. A D gene is named only where the DNA matches it firmly. Part of the rows lack a size; the others show once, few, many or a class for expanded clones.

abundance,v_gene,d_gene,j_gene,CDR3nt,CDR3aa
NA,TRBV5-1,TRBD2,TRBJ2-1,TGCGCCAGCAGCTTGGCCCGGGAGGTGAACAATGAGCAGTTCTTC,CASSLAREVNNEQFF
many,TRBV29-1,NA,TRBJ2-1,TGCAGCGTTGCGGGCAGGCCGAGCTCCTACAATGAGCAGTTCTTC,CSVAGRPSSYNEQFF
NA,TRBV27,TRBD1,TRBJ1-1,TGTGCCAGCAGTTTGAACAGGGGGGACACTGAAGCTTTCTTT,CASSLNRGDTEAFF
NA,TRBV4-1,NA,TRBJ2-2,TGCTCATCGGGCAGTTCTATAAATGGAGGAGGGGAGCTGTTTTTT,CSSGSSINGGGELFF
NA,TRBV6-2/TRBV6-3,NA,TRBJ2-1,TGTGCCAGCAGAATGTCGGGGTATGGAGATGAGCAGTTCTTC,CASRMSGYGDEQFF
many,TRBV12-3/TRBV12-4,NA,TRBJ2-1,TGTGCCAGCAGTTTCGACAGGTTGGACAATGAGCAGTTCTTC,CASSFDRLDNEQFF
many,TRBV12-3/TRBV12-4,TRBD2,TRBJ2-7,TGTGCCAGCAGGCGGGGGAACTCCTACGAGCAGTACTTC,CASRRGNSYEQYF
NA,TRBV6-5,NA,TRBJ1-3,TGTGCCAGCAGTTACACCGTCGGATTCTCTGGAAACACCATATATTTT,CASSYTVGFSGNTIYF
many,TRBV11-2,NA,TRBJ2-2,TGTGCCAGCAGCCTGGCGACCACCGGGGAGCTGTTTTTT,CASSLATTGELFF
few,TRBV7-2,NA,TRBJ2-3,TGTGCCAGCAGGTCGCAGGCTCTGAATACGCAGTATTTT,CASRSQALNTQYF
NA,TRBV12-3/TRBV12-4,NA,TRBJ2-2,TGTGCCAGCCTCTTCGCCGCCGGGGGGCGCCCCGGCGGGGAGCTGTTTTTT,CASLFAAGGRPGGELFF
NA,TRBV7-8,NA,TRBJ2-7,TGTGCCAGCAGCTCTCCGGGTCGGAGCTCCTACGAGCAGTACTTC,CASSSPGRSSYEQYF
NA,TRBV6-2/TRBV6-3,TRBD2,TRBJ2-3,TGTGCCAGCAGTCTGATGCTACAGACTAGCGGGGGGGCCGGAGATACGCAGTATTTT,CASSLMLQTSGGAGDTQYF
few,TRBV18,TRBD1,TRBJ2-5,TGTGCCAGCAGCCCACAGGGGCAAGAGACCCAGTACTTC,CASSPQGQETQYF
few,TRBV4-3,TRBD1,TRBJ2-7,TGCGCCAGCAGCCAAAGGACAGGGAACTACGAGCAGTACTTC,CASSQRTGNYEQYF
NA,TRBV28,NA,TRBJ2-5,TGTGCCAGCAGAGAAGCGGGCCAAGAGACCCAGTACTTC,CASREAGQETQYF
NA,TRBV21-1,NA,TRBJ2-4,TGTGCCCTCAGAGGTAGGGAAGATGACATTCAGTACTTC,CALRGREDDIQYF
NA,TRBV9,NA,TRBJ1-2,TGTGCCAGCAGCGTCAGCCGATCCGGGACCGCCTATGGCTACACCTTC,CASSVSRSGTAYGYTF
many,TRBV12-3/TRBV12-4,TRBD2,TRBJ2-1,TGTGCCAGCAGTTTATGGACTAGCGGGGGGGGTGAGCAGTTCTTC,CASSLWTSGGGEQFF
many,TRBV5-5,NA,TRBJ2-7,TGTGCCAGCAGCTTGGCAGGGGCCGACTACGAGCAGTACTTC,CASSLAGADYEQYF
many,TRBV6-5,NA,TRBJ2-7,TGTGCCAGCAGTTACTCGACTTTTGCGTCCCCAAGTTACGAGCAGTACTTC,CASSYSTFASPSYEQYF
few,TRBV29-1,NA,TRBJ2-1,TGCAGCGTCGATACCCCACCCGGATACAATGAGCAGTTCTTC,CSVDTPPGYNEQFF
NA,TRBV9,NA,TRBJ2-6,TGTGCCAGCAGCGCCTTAACAGGGATGAGGTCTGGGGCCAACGTCCTGACTTTC,CASSALTGMRSGANVLTF
many,TRBV4-2,NA,TRBJ2-7,TGTGCCAGCAGCCAAGATTCCCAGGGAAAGCAGTACTTC,CASSQDSQGKQYF
few,TRBV7-2,NA,TRBJ1-1,TGTGCCAGCAGCAGAGACGGGGCGAACACTGAAGCTTTCTTT,CASSRDGANTEAFF
few,TRBV5-1,NA,TRBJ1-3,TGCGCCAGCAGCGGGGGACCTCCGAGCTCTGGAAACACCATATATTTT,CASSGGPPSSGNTIYF
NA,TRBV11-2,NA,TRBJ2-2,TGTGCCAGCAGCTTAGTGGACACCCGATTTCGGGCTAGCGGGGAGCTGTTTTTT,CASSLVDTRFRASGELFF
NA,TRBV20-1,TRBD2,TRBJ2-7,TGCAGTGCTAGAGGAGGGACTAGCAGAACCTACGAGCAGTACTTC,CSARGGTSRTYEQYF
many,TRBV7-6,NA,TRBJ2-3,TGTGCCAGCAGCTTAGCAGTGACAGATACGCAGTATTTT,CASSLAVTDTQYF
NA,TRBV5-1,NA,TRBJ2-7,TGCGCCAGCAGCTTGGCCGCAACAGGATCTTACGAGCAGTACTTC,CASSLAATGSYEQYF
few,TRBV5-1,NA,TRBJ1-1,TGCGCCAGCAGCTTGGGGCGGGGGGCTCGGGGCACTGAAGCTTTCTTT,CASSLGRGARGTEAFF
few,TRBV7-2,TRBD1,TRBJ2-3,TGTGCCAGCAGCCTACGACCAGGACAGGGAACAGATACGCAGTATTTT,CASSLRPGQGTDTQYF
NA,TRBV7-2,TRBD2,TRBJ2-3,TGTGCCAGCAGCTTATACGGGGGGGCCGCAGATACGCAGTATTTT,CASSLYGGAADTQYF
NA,TRBV7-2,NA,TRBJ1-2,TGTGCCAGCAGCTTAGGGTTAATTGGCCGACCACCCAACTATGGCTACACCTTC,CASSLGLIGRPPNYGYTF
NA,TRBV4-3,TRBD2,TRBJ2-5,TGCGCCAGCAGCCAAGCCGTGACTAGCGGGAGCCGGGAGACCCAGTACTTC,CASSQAVTSGSRETQYF
NA,TRBV5-1,NA,TRBJ1-5,TGCGCCAGCAGCTTGGGGGGCACGAGCAATCAGCCCCAGCATTTT,CASSLGGTSNQPQHF
few,TRBV11-1,NA,TRBJ2-7,TGTGCCAGCAGCTTAGCTGCCGGGCCTTACTACGAGCAGTACTTC,CASSLAAGPYYEQYF
few,TRBV9,NA,TRBJ2-1,TGTGCCAGCAGCGTTTATGTAGCAGGCGCGAATGAGCAGTTCTTC,CASSVYVAGANEQFF
few,TRBV5-4,TRBD2,TRBJ2-5,TGTGCCAGCAGCACCGGACTAGCGCAAATGGGAGAGACCCAGTACTTC,CASSTGLAQMGETQYF
NA,TRBV29-1,NA,TRBJ2-5,TGCAGCGTCGCAGAGCAGATAATAGAGACCCAGTACTTC,CSVAEQIIETQYF
NA,TRBV11-2,NA,TRBJ2-2,TGTGCCAGCAGCTCCTTCAAACCCGGGACGGCGAACACCGGGGAGCTGTTTTTT,CASSSFKPGTANTGELFF